This T cell receptor beta chain was identified during a study of B cell selection in AIRE deficiency. The study, taken as a whole, reports: About 30.6% of healthy-shared Treg TCRbeta sequences appeared in patient Tconv cells. Shared Treg sequences had shorter CDR3s, biased toward rearrangements with few non-templated insertions. With only TCRbeta sequenced, 30% to 45% of shared healthy Treg sequences overlapped Tconv. Healthy donors alone shared under 35% of 3,300 or so Treg sequences; patients alone about 10%.

Clones were read by immunoSEQ multiplex PCR, and TCRdb kept only the in-frame ones, dropping some. The sample carries approximately 24,000 clones, about 95% recorded once. For this clone: Its antigen is not known.

J lost 8 bases, V lost 0 bases, and 3 bases had no gene match. Germline V gene sequence: CDR1 SGHRS, CDR2 YFSETQ. CDR3 length: 15 amino acids. CD4+CD127+ cells were sorted as the conventional CD4 T cells. This sequence was found in a human donor in good health. This chain links TRBV5-1 with TRBJ1-4, with 11 positions matching TRBD1. The material sequenced was CD4+CD127+ conventional T cells sorted from PBMCs. The CDR3 protein is CASSLAGTGGEKLFF. Here the CDR3 DNA reads TGCGCCAGCAGCTTGGCCGGGACAGGGGGGGAAAAACTGTTTTTT. The complete variable domain, with remaining parts taken from reference TRBV5-1 and TRBJ1-4, reads KAGVTQTPRYLIKTRGQQVTLSCSPISGHRSVSWYQQTPGQGLQFLFEYFSETQRNKGNFPGRFSGRQFSNSRSEMNVSTLELGDSALYLCASSLAGTGGEKLFFGSGTQLSVL.